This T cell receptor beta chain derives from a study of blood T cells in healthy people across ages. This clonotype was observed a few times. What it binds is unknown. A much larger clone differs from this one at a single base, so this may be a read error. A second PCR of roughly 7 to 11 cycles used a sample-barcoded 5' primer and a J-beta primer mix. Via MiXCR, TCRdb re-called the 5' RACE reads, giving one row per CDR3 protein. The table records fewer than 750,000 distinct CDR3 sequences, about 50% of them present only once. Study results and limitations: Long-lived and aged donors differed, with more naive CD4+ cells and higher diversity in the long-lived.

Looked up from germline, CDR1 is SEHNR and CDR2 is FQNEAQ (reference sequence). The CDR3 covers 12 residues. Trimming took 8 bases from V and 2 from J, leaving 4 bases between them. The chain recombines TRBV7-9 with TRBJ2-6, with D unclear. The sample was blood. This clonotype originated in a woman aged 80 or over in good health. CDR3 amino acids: CASDTGANVLTF. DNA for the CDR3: TGTGCCAGCGACACTGGGGCCAACGTCCTGACTTTC.